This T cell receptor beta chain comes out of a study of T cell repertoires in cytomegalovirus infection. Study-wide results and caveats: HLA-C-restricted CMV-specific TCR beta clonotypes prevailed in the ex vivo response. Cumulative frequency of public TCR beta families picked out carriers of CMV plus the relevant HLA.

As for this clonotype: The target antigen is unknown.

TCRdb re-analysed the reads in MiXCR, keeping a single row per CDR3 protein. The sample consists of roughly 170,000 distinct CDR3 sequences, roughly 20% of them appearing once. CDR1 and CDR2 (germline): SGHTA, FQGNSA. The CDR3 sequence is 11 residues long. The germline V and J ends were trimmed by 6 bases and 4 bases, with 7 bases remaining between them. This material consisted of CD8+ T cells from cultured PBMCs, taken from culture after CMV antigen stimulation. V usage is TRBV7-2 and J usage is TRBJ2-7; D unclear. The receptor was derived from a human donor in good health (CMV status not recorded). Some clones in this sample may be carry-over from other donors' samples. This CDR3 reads CASRHSYEQYF. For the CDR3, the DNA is TGTGCCAGCAGACACAGTTACGAGCAGTACTTC.